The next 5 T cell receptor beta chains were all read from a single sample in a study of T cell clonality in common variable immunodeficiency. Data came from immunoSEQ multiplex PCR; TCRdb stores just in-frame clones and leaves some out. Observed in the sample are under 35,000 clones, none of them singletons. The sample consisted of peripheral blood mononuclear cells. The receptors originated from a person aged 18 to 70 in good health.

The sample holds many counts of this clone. The DNA read from the CDR3 is TGCAGTGCCGCCGGGACAGGGAACGAAAAG. This encodes CSAAGTGNEK. The complete CDR3 sequence is CSAAGTGNEKLFF. The chain is built from TRBV20-1 and TRBJ2-2; 9 bases fit TRBD1. The read falls 3 residues short of the CDR3 end, and the missing part is taken from the germline J gene. Germline values: CDR1 DFQATT, CDR2 SNEGSKA (reference sequence). The CDR3 covers 13 residues.

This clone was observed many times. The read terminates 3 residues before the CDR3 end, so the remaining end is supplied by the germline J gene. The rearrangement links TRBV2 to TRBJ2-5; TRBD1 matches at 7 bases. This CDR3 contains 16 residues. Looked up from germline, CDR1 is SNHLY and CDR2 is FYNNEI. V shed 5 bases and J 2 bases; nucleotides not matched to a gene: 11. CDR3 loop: CASSTPAGTVQETQYF. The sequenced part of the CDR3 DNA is TGTGCCAGCAGTACGCCCGCAGGGACAGTACAAGAGACC.

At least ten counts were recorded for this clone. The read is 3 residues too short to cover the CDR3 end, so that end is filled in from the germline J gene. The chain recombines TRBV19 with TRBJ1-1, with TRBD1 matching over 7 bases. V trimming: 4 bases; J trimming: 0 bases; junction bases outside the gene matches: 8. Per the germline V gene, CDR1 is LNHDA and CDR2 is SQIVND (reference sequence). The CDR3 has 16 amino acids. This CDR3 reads CASSKGAGTVNTEAFF. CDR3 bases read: TGTGCCAGTAGTAAGGGGGCAGGGACCGTGAACACTGAA.

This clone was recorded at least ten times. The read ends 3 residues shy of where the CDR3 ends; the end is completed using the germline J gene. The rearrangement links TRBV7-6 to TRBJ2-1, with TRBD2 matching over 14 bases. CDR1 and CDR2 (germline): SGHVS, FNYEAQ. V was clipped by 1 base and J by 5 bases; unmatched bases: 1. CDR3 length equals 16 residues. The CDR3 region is CASSLGLAGGDNEQFF. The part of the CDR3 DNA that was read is TGTGCCAGCAGCTTAGGACTAGCGGGGGGGGACAATGAG.

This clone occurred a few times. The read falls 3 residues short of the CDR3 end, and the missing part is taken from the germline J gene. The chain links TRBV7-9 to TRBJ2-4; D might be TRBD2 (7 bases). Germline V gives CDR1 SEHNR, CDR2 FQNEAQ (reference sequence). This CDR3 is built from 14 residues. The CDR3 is CASGGAGDFYGQYF. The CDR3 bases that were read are TGTGCCAGCGGGGGGGCAGGGGACTTCTATGGT.